The present entry profiles one T cell receptor beta chain with its context. Sequencing targeted expressed TCRB transcripts, as all isolated RNA had been reverse transcribed. The read count averaged about 3.57 million across naive, central memory and regulatory T cell samples. Profiling relied on immunoSEQ multiplex PCR, and the TCRdb table lists in-frame clones only, not all of them. The sample records 300,000 to 350,000 clones, approximately 8.2% being singletons. CDR1 and CDR2 from the germline V gene are MDHEN and SYDVKM. The CDR3 extends over 16 amino acids. Trimming at V came to 5 bases and at J to 3 bases, leaving 9 bases not matched to a gene. This sample stems from a study of beta chain features in type 1 diabetes. Study-wide context: The patient and healthy donor groups were comparable for age, gender and cell yields.

The chain is built from TRBV28 and TRBJ2-3; 9 nucleotides match TRBD1. The sample was central memory CD4+ T cells from blood. The clonotype comes from a young woman in good health. The CDR3 DNA sequence: TGTGCCAGCAGTCCCCATGGGGGACAGGGAACAGATACGCAGTATTTT. Protein: CASSPHGGQGTDTQYF.